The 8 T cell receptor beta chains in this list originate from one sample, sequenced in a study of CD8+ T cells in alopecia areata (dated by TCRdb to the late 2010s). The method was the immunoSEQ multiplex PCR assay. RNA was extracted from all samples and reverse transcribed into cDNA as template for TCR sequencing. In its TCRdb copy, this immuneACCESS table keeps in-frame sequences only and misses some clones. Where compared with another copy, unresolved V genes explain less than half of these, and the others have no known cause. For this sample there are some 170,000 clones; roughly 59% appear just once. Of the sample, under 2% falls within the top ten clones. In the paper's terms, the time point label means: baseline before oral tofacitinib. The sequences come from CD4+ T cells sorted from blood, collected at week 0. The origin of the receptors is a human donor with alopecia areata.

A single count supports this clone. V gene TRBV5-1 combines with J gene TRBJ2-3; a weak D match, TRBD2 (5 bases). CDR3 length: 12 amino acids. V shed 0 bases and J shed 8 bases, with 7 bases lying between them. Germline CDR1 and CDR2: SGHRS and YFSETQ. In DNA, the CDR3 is TGCGCCAGCAGCTTGGTCGAGGGTACGCAGTATTTT. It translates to CASSLVEGTQYF.

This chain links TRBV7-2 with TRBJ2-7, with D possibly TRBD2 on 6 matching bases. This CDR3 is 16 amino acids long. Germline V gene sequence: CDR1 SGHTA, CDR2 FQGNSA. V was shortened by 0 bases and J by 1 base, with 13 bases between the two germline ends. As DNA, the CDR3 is TGTGCCAGCAGCTTAGCGAGGGCGGGGATGTCCTACGAGCAGTACTTC. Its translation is CASSLARAGMSYEQYF.

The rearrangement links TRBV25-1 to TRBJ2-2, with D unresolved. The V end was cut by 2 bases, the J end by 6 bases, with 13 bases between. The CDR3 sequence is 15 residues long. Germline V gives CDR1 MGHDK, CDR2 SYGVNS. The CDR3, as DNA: TGTGCCAGCAGTGAAGACCCGTCGATCCCCGGGGAGCTGTTTTTT. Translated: CASSEDPSIPGELFF.

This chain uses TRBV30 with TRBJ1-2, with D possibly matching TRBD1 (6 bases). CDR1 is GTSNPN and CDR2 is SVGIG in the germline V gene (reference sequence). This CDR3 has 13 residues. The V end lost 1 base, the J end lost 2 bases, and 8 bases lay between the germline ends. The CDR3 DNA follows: TGTGCCTGGAGTGGACAGGTGAACTATGGCTACACCTTC. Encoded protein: CAWSGQVNYGYTF.

This CDR3 reads CSVVRTGGNTEAFF. The CDR3 DNA reads as TGCAGCGTCGTCCGGACAGGGGGGAACACTGAAGCTTTCTTT. This chain connects TRBV29-1 to TRBJ1-1; TRBD1 matches 10 bases. The CDR3 spans 14 residues. From germline, CDR1 is SQVTM and CDR2 ANQGSEA. Losses at the gene ends were 6 bases for V and 1 base for J; bases not matched to a gene: 5. Complete variable domain (other parts from reference TRBV29-1 and TRBJ1-1): SAVISQKPSRDICQRGTSLTIQCQVDSQVTMMFWYRQQPGQSLTLIATANQGSEATYESGFVIDKFPISRPNLTFSTLTVSNMSPEDSSIYLCSVVRTGGNTEAFFGQGTRLTVV.

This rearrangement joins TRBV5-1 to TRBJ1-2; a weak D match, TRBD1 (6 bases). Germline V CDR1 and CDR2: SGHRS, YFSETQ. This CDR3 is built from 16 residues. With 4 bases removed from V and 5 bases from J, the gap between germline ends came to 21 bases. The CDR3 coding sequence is TGCGCCAGCAGCCCGGAAGGGGGTGGCGGAGGGTATGGCTACACCTTC. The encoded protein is CASSPEGGGGGYGYTF.

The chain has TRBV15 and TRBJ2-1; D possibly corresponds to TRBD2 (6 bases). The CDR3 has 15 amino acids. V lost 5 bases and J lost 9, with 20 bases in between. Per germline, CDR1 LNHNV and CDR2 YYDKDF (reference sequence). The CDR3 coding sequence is TGTGCCACCAGCCCGGGACGGGGGTCAGGAGGTGAGCAGTTCTTC. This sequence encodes CATSPGRGSGGEQFF.

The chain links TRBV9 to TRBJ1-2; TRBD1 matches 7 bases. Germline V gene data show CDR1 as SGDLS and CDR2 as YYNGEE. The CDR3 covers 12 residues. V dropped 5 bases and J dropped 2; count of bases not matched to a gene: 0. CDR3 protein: CASRTGNYGYTF. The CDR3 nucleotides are TGTGCCAGCAGGACAGGGAACTATGGCTACACCTTC.